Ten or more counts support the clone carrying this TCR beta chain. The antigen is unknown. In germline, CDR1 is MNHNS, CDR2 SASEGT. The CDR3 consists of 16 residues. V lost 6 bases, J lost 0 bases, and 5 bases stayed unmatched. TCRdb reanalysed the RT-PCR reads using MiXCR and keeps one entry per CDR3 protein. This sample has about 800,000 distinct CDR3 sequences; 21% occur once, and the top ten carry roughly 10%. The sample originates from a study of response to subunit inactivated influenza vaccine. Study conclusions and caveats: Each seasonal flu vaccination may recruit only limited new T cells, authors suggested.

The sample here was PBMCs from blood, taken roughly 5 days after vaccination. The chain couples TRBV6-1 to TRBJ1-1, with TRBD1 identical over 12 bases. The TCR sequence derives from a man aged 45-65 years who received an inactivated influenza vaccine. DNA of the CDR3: TGTGCCAGCAGAGGGACAGGGGGCAACATGAACACTGAAGCTTTCTTT. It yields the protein CASRGTGGNMNTEAFF.